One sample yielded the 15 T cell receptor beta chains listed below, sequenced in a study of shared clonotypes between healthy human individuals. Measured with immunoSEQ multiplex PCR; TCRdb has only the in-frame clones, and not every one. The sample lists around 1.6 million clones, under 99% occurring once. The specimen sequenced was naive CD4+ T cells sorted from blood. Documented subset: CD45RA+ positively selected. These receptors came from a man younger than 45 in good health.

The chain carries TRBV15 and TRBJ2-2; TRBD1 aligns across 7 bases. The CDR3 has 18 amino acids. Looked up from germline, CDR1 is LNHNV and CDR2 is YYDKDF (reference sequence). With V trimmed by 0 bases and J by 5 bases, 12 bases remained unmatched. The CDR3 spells CATSRDSLRGRGTGELFF. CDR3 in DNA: TGTGCCACCAGCAGAGATTCTTTGAGGGGGCGCGGGACCGGGGAGCTGTTTTTT.

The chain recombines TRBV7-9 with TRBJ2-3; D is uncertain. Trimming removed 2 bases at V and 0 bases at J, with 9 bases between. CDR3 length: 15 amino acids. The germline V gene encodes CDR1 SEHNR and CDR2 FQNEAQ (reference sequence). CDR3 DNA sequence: TGTGCCAGCAGCTTAAAGGGAACTAGCACAGATACGCAGTATTTT. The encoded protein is CASSLKGTSTDTQYF.

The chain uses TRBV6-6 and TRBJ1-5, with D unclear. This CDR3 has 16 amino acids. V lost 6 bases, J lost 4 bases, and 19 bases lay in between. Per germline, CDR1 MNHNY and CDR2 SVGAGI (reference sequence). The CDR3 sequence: CASSPVEMARNQPQHF. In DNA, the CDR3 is TGTGCCAGCAGCCCCGTTGAGATGGCGAGAAATCAGCCCCAGCATTTT.

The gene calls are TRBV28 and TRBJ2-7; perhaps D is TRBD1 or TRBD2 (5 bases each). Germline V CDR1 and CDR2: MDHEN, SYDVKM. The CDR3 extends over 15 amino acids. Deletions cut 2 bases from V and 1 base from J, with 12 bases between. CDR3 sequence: CASSLPGTQSYEQYF. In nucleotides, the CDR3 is TGTGCCAGCAGTTTACCCGGGACCCAATCCTACGAGCAGTACTTC.

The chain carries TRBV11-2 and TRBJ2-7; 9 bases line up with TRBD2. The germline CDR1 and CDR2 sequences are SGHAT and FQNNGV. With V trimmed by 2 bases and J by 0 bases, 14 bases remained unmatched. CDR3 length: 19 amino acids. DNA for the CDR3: TGTGCCAGCAGCTTATCGACCCGGCTAGCGGGACAACTCTCCTACGAGCAGTACTTC. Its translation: CASSLSTRLAGQLSYEQYF.

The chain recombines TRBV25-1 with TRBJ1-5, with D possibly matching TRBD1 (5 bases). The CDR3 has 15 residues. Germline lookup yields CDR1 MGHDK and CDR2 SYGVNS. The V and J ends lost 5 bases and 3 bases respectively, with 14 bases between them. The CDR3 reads CASSSSQGSNQPQHF. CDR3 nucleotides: TGTGCCAGCAGTTCTAGTCAGGGTTCCAATCAGCCCCAGCATTTT.

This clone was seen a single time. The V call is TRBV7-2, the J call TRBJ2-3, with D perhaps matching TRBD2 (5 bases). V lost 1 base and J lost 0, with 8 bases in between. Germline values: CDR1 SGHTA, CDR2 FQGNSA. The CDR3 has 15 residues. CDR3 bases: TGTGCCAGCAGCTTAGGGACTGGGAGCACAGATACGCAGTATTTT. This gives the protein CASSLGTGSTDTQYF. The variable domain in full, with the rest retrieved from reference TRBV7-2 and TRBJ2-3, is GAGVSQSPSNKVTEKGKDVELRCDPISGHTALYWYRQSLGQGLEFLIYFQGNSAPDKSGLPSDRFSAERTGGSVSTLTIQRTQQEDSAVYLCASSLGTGSTDTQYFGPGTRLTVL.

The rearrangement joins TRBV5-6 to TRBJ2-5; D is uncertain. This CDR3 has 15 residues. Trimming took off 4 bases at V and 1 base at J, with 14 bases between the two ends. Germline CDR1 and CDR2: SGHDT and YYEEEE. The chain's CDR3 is CASSIITTTQETQYF. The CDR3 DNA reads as TGTGCCAGCAGCATAATTACTACGACCCAAGAGACCCAGTACTTC. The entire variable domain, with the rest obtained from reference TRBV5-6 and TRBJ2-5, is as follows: DAGVTQSPTHLIKTRGQQVTLRCSPKSGHDTVSWYQQALGQGPQFIFQYYEEEERQRGNFPDRFSGHQFPNYSSELNVNALLLGDSALYLCASSIITTTQETQYFGPGTRLLVL.

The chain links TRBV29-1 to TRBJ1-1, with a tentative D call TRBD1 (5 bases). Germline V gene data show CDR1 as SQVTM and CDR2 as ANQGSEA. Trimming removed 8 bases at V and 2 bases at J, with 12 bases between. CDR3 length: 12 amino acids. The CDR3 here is CSSGHGNTEAFF. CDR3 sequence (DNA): TGCAGCTCGGGGCACGGTAACACTGAAGCTTTCTTT.

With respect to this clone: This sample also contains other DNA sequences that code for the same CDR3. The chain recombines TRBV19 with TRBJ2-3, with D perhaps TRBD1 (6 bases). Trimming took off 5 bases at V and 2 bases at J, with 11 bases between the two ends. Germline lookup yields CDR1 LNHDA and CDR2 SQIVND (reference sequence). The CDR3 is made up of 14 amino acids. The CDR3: CASSLGQSTDTQYF. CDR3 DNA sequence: TGTGCCAGTAGTCTAGGACAGTCCACAGATACGCAGTATTTT.

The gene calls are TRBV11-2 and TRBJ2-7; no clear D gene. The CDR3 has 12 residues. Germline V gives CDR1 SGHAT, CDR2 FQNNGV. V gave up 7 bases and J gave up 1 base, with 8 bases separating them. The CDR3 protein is CASTHGSYEQYF. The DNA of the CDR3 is TGTGCCAGCACCCACGGGTCCTACGAGCAGTACTTC.

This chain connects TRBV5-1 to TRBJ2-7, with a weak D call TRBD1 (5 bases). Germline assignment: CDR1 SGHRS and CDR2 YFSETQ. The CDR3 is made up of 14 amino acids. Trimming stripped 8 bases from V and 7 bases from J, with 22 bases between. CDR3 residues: CASSLDSPSGEQYF. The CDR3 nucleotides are TGCGCCAGTAGCCTCGACAGCCCCTCAGGAGAGCAGTACTTC.

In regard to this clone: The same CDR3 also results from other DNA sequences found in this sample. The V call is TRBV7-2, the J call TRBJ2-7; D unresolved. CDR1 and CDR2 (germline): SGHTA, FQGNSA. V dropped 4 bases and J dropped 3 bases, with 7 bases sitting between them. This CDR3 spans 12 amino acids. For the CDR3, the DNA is TGTGCCAGCAGCTCGCCGAGCTACGAGCAGTACTTC. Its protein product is CASSSPSYEQYF. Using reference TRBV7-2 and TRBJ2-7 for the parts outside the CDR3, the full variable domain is GAGVSQSPSNKVTEKGKDVELRCDPISGHTALYWYRQSLGQGLEFLIYFQGNSAPDKSGLPSDRFSAERTGGSVSTLTIQRTQQEDSAVYLCASSSPSYEQYFGPGTRLTVT.

CDR3 nucleotide sequence: TGTGCCAGCAGCTTGGTTGGGACATCCCAAGAGACCCAGTACTTC. It translates to CASSLVGTSQETQYF. The rearrangement links TRBV5-4 to TRBJ2-5; possibly TRBD1 for D (6 bases). CDR3 size: 15 residues. Looked up from germline, CDR1 is SGHNT and CDR2 is YYREEE (reference sequence). Trimming pared 0 bases from V and 1 base from J, leaving 10 bases between.

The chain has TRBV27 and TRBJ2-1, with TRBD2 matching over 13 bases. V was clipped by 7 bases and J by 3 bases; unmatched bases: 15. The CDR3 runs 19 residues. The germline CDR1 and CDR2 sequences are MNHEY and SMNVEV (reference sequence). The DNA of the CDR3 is TGTGCCAGCACCCCACTAGCGGGAGGGCCGGAAGCCGTCTACAATGAGCAGTTCTTC. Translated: CASTPLAGGPEAVYNEQFF.